Sequencing of this T cell receptor beta chain was carried out in a study of tumor-infiltrating lymphocytes in primary liver carcinoma. TCR beta cDNA was reverse-transcribed from approximately 0.45 ug of total RNA. The reaction used a constant-region primer and ProtoScript II reverse transcriptase. ARM-PCR, slightly modified, supplied the TCR beta libraries through three nested multiplex PCR rounds. A C-beta reverse primer and TRBV1-TRBV30 forward primers served in each of the first two PCR rounds, at about 10 cycles apiece. TCRdb itself ran the multiplex PCR reads through MiXCR, one entry per CDR3 protein. This sample has fewer than 350,000 distinct CDR3 sequences; almost 65% occur once, and the top ten carry under 8.5%. To note about this clonotype: Its ends do not fully match the called genes, so a read error is possible.

Researchers drew blood RNA from unsorted whole blood and extracted germline DNA as well. The germline V gene encodes CDR1 MNHEY and CDR2 SVGEGT. The CDR3 contains 17 residues. This sequence joins TRBV6-2 or TRBV6-3 and TRBJ2-5; unclear D gene. Input material: peripheral blood. This clonotype was obtained from a middle-aged man with primary liver carcinoma and hepatitis B virus infection. CDR3 loop: CACSYSKVRRDQETQYF. CDR3 coding DNA: TGCGCCTGCAGTTACTCGAAGGTTCGACGGGACCAAGAGACCCAGTACTTC.